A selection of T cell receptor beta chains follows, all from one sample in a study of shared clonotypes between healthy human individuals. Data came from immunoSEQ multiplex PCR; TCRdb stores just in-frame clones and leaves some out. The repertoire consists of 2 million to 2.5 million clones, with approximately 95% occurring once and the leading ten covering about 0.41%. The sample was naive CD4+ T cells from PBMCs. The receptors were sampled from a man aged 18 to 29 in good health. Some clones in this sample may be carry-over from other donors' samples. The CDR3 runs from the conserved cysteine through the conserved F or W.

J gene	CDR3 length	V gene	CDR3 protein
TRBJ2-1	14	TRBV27	CASSSPPTGNEQFF
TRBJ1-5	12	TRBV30	CAWAYSNQPQHF
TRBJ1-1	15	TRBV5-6	CASSWTGQANTEAFF
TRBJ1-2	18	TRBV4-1	CASSHLGRTQPENYGYTF
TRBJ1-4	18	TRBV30	CAWSVSLGSTATNEKLFF
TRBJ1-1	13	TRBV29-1	CSVEGRGGTEAFF
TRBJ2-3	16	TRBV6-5	CASSYRGDIPTDTQYF
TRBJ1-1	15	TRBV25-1	CASSDPTHGDTEAFF
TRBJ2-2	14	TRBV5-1	CASSLVGATGELFF
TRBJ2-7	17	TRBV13	CASSFGWPGQGIPEQYF
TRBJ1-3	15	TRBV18	CASSADLYSGNTIYF
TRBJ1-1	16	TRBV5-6	CASSMVGFSSYTEAFF
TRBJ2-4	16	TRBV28	CASSLRGSTAKNIQYF
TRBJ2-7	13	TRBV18	CASSPPGQYEQYF
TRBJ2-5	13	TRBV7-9	CASSLEVWETQYF
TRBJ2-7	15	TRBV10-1	CASSESAYSSYEQYF
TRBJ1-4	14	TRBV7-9	CASSLDRNNEKLFF
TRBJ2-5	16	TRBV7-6	CASSLTSGLLQETQYF
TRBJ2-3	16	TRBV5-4	CASSLPGLAGGDTQYF
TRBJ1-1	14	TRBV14	CASSQGRLNTEAFF
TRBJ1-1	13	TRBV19	CASGQGANTEAFF
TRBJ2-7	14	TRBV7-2	CASSLAVLSYEQYF
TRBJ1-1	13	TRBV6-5	CASTRGGVGEAFF
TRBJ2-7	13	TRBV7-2	CASSVRGAYEQYF
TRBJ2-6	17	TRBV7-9	CASSFGRPVSGANVLTF
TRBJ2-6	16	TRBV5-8	CASSLGLSSGANVLTF
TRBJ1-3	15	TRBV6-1	CASSTGPGPGNTIYF
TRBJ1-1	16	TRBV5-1	CASSVDRVWRNTEAFF
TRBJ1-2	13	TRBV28	CASSSDRLIGYTF
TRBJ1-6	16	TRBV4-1	CASSQAGMAWNSPLHF
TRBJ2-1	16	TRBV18	CASSPSSSGRANEQFF
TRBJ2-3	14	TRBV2	CASAGLAGTDTQYF
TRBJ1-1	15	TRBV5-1	CASSFKWGMNTEAFF
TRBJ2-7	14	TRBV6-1	CASRTGTHAYEQYF
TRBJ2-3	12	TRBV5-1	CASSTNSDTQYF
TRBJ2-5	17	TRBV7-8	CASSIVPRWEKQETQYF
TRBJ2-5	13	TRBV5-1	CASSRRVQETQYF
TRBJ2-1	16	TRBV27	CASLGGRDSLYNEQFF
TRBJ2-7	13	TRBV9	CASSAFGTYEQYF
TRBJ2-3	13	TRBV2	CASSEGRGDTQYF
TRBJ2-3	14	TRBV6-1	CASSVTLYTDTQYF